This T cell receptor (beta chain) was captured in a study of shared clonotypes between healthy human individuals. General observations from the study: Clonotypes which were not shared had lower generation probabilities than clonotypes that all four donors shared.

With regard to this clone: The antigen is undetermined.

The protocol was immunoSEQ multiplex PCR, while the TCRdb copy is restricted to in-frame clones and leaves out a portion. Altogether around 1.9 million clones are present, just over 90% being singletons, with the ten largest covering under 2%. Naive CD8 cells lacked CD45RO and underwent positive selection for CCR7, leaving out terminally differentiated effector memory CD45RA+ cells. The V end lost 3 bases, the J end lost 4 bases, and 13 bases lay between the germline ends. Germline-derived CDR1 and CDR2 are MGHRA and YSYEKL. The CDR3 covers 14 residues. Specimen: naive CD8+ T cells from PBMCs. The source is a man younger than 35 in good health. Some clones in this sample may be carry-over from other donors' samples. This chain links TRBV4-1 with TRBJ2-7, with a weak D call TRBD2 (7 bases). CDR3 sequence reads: CASSHTGGRYEQYF. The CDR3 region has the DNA TGCGCCAGCAGCCATACGGGGGGCAGGTACGAGCAGTACTTC.